These 16 T cell receptor beta chains came from one sample sequenced in a study of T-cell memory formation after mild COVID-19 (dated by TCRdb to the early 2020s). The library relied on 5' RACE. These reads were obtained on an Illumina NovaSeq 6000. TCRdb reprocessing: public reads trimmed at Q25 with fastp, clones called with MiXCR, in-frame beta chains kept. CDR3 protein sequences are deduplicated, and each keeps its most common genes and DNA. Counted in this sample were about 190,000 distinct CDR3 sequences; roughly a fifth of them appeared once. The ten largest clones take up roughly 23% of the sample. Specimen: PBMCs or a T cell subset sorted from them (not recorded which). The receptors stem from an adult woman who had mild COVID-19 (a few samples of this study predate the infection). The sample titles of this study are shuffled in the database, so cell type and time point are left out; the donor was told from shared clones.

DNA for the CDR3: TGTGCCACCAGAGAAACTGGGTGGGAAAAACTGTTTTTT. This encodes CATRETGWEKLFF. The chain links TRBV15 to TRBJ1-4; D remains ambiguous. This CDR3 has 13 amino acids. Germline CDR1 LNHNV, CDR2 YYDKDF (reference sequence). V was pared by 6 bases and J by 8 bases, with 13 bases between.

The CDR3 loop reads CASSLAPGLAGELFF. For the CDR3, the DNA is TGTGCCAGCAGTTTAGCTCCAGGACTAGCCGGGGAGCTGTTTTTT. The chain carries TRBV12-3 or TRBV12-4 and TRBJ2-2; 7 nucleotides line up with TRBD2. J gave up 6 bases and V 0 bases, and 4 bases lay outside the gene matches. The CDR3 has 15 amino acids.

The sample holds a few counts of this clonotype. J is TRBJ1-1 and V is TRBV7-9, with 11 bases that match TRBD1. This CDR3 contains 15 residues. V lost 5 bases, J lost 3 bases, and 5 bases stayed unmatched. Germline V gene sequence: CDR1 SEHNR, CDR2 FQNEAQ (reference sequence). The CDR3 reads CASSARDRGYTEAFF. For the CDR3, the DNA is TGTGCCAGCAGCGCCAGGGACAGGGGGTACACTGAAGCTTTCTTT.

A few counts support this clonotype. This chain uses TRBV3-1 with TRBJ2-7, with no clear D. Trimming left V 1 base short and J 3 bases short, with 13 bases between. The germline V gene has CDR1 LGHDT and CDR2 YNNKEL (reference sequence). The CDR3 spans 15 residues. This CDR3 reads CASSQVSVQSYEQYF. The CDR3 nucleotides read TGTGCCAGCAGCCAAGTTTCGGTGCAGAGCTACGAGCAGTACTTC.

In this sample, this clonotype turned up many times. This sequence joins TRBV7-8 and TRBJ2-3; D gene unclear. Trimming pared 5 bases from V and 2 bases from J, leaving 8 bases between. The CDR3 is made up of 13 amino acids. Germline lookup yields CDR1 SGHVS and CDR2 FQNEAQ. The chain's CDR3 is CASSQDLTDTQYF. For the CDR3, the DNA is TGTGCCAGCAGCCAGGACCTCACAGATACGCAGTATTTT.

The chain uses TRBV7-3 and TRBJ2-1; 8 bases are a match to TRBD2. Germline V gives CDR1 SGHTA, CDR2 FQGTGA. V lost 2 bases and J lost 0; bases outside the gene matches: 3. CDR3 size: 16 residues. CDR3 sequence: CASSLLSGSSYNEQFF. As DNA, the CDR3 is TGTGCCAGCAGCTTATTAAGCGGGAGCTCCTACAATGAGCAGTTCTTC.

The chain carries TRBV27 and TRBJ1-2; a possible D gene is TRBD1 (6 bases). The germline V gene encodes CDR1 MNHEY and CDR2 SMNVEV (reference sequence). The CDR3 length is 15 residues. V was pared by 0 bases and J by 4 bases, with 12 bases between. The CDR3: CASSLSGAAGYGYTF. In DNA form, the CDR3 reads TGTGCCAGCAGTTTATCGGGGGCAGCTGGCTATGGCTACACCTTC.

The genes are TRBV2 and TRBJ2-1; D not certain. Between the trimmed V and J ends, which lost 5 bases and 4 bases, there was a span of 9 bases. This CDR3 spans 13 amino acids. Germline lookup yields CDR1 SNHLY and CDR2 FYNNEI. CDR3 sequence: CASSLLWYNEQFF. The CDR3 DNA sequence: TGTGCCAGCAGTCTCCTCTGGTACAATGAGCAGTTCTTC.

The chain links TRBV7-9 to TRBJ1-1; TRBD1 matches at 9 bases. The CDR3 covers 15 residues. The junction had 3 bases not matched to a gene; V was cut back by 4 bases and J by 0 bases. Germline loops: CDR1 SEHNR, CDR2 FQNEAQ (reference sequence). Here the CDR3 reads CASSSWTGVNTEAFF. CDR3 nucleotides: TGTGCCAGCAGCTCGTGGACAGGGGTGAACACTGAAGCTTTCTTT.

The gene calls are TRBV29-1 and TRBJ2-5, with D uncertain. The length of the CDR3 is 12 residues. Germline CDR1 reads SQVTM; CDR2 reads ANQGSEA. The germline V and J ends were trimmed by 7 bases and 3 bases, with 12 bases remaining between them. The CDR3 region is CSASWNEETQYF. CDR3 DNA sequence: TGCAGCGCCTCCTGGAATGAAGAGACCCAGTACTTC.

This clonotype was observed a few times. This chain connects TRBV29-1 to TRBJ2-2, with 8 bases that match TRBD1. Germline CDR1 and CDR2: SQVTM and ANQGSEA. V gave up 5 bases and J gave up 2 bases; unmatched junction bases: 4. This CDR3 contains 14 residues. CDR3 nucleotides: TGCAGCGTTTCGGACAGGGTTAACACCGGGGAGCTGTTTTTT. Amino acids: CSVSDRVNTGELFF.

This clonotype was seen a handful of times. This chain uses TRBV7-8 with TRBJ1-1; D might be TRBD1 (5 bases). This CDR3 contains 15 residues. Germline CDR1 and CDR2: SGHVS and FQNEAQ. Trimming took off 5 bases at V and 3 bases at J, with 16 bases between the two ends. The CDR3 is CASSDRDRGDTEAFF. The DNA of the CDR3 is TGTGCCAGCAGCGACCGGGACCGGGGGGACACTGAAGCTTTCTTT.

The table lists this clonotype with a few counts. The chain carries TRBV12-3 or TRBV12-4 and TRBJ2-2, with TRBD2 matching over 16 bases. The CDR3 has 18 amino acids. V lost 7 bases and J lost 0; bases outside the gene matches: 5. The CDR3 DNA reads TGTGCCAGCACTCGGGGACTAGCGGGGGGGACGAACACCGGGGAGCTGTTTTTT. Protein product: CASTRGLAGGTNTGELFF.

This clonotype was seen a few times. The chain couples TRBV2 to TRBJ2-4; either TRBD1 or TRBD2 may supply D (6 bases each). V was shortened by 3 bases and J by 4 bases, with 22 bases between the two germline ends. The CDR3 runs 18 residues. Germline lookup yields CDR1 SNHLY and CDR2 FYNNEI. This CDR3 reads CASSERDSRRGGKNIQYF. DNA of the CDR3: TGTGCCAGCAGTGAGCGGGACTCCCGGAGAGGGGGAAAAAACATTCAGTACTTC. The whole variable domain, filled in from reference TRBV2 and TRBJ2-4, reads EPEVTQTPSHQVTQMGQEVILRCVPISNHLYFYWYRQILGQKVEFLVSFYNNEISEKSEIFDDQFSVERPDGSNFTLKIRSTKLEDSAMYFCASSERDSRRGGKNIQYFGAGTRLSVL.

The rearrangement joins TRBV7-6 to TRBJ1-6; TRBD1 aligns across 7 bases. Germline-derived CDR1 and CDR2 are SGHVS and FNYEAQ. J lost 10 bases, V lost 4 bases, and 7 bases had no gene match. This CDR3 region has 14 residues. The CDR3 region is CASSSTGRNSPLHF. CDR3 coding DNA: TGTGCCAGCAGCTCGACAGGGCGAAACTCACCCCTCCACTTT.

This chain joins TRBV7-3 and TRBJ2-3; D could derive from TRBD1 or TRBD2 (6 bases each). The CDR3 runs to 15 residues. Germline V gives CDR1 SGHTA, CDR2 FQGTGA. The germline V and J ends were trimmed by 5 bases and 0 bases, with 12 bases remaining between them. The CDR3 loop is CASSMYGGSTDTQYF. CDR3 in DNA: TGTGCCAGCAGCATGTACGGGGGCAGCACAGATACGCAGTATTTT.